These T cell receptor beta chains were read from a single sample in a study of T cell repertoires in cytomegalovirus infection. TCRdb recomputed calls from the reads with MiXCR, one row per CDR3 protein. The sample holds about 190,000 distinct CDR3 sequences; more than 9% are singletons and the top ten take around 4.4%. What was sequenced was PBMCs. The receptors stem from a human donor in good health (CMV status not recorded). Some clones in this sample may be carry-over from other donors' samples. Each CDR3 is given with its conserved first and last residue. Each record gives: D gene, clone size, J gene, V gene, CDR3 protein, CDR3 DNA. The D gene is left open where the match is weak. The size field is filled for only some rows; it gives once, few, many or a size class.

.	many	TRBJ2-7	TRBV7-2	CASSSTTGRSGEQYF	TGTGCCAGCAGCTCCACGACAGGGAGGTCGGGCGAGCAGTACTTC
TRBD1	many	TRBJ1-1	TRBV10-3	CAISEDRGLGGNTEAFF	TGTGCCATCAGTGAGGACAGGGGCCTAGGGGGGAACACTGAAGCTTTCTTT
TRBD2	many	TRBJ2-1	TRBV6-2/TRBV6-3	CASSPILPGLAGRGNEQFF	TGTGCCAGCAGCCCGATACTTCCGGGACTAGCAGGGCGGGGGAATGAGCAGTTCTTC
.	many	TRBJ1-4	TRBV29-1	CSVVGGSTNEKLFF	TGCAGCGTTGTGGGAGGGTCTACTAATGAAAAACTGTTTTTT
TRBD2	.	TRBJ2-1	TRBV7-3	CASSLEPSGSSNEQFF	TGTGCCAGCAGCTTAGAACCAAGCGGGAGCTCCAATGAGCAGTTCTTC
.	.	TRBJ2-1	TRBV20-1	CSANSGENEQFF	TGCAGTGCTAACTCAGGAGAAAATGAGCAGTTCTTC
.	once	TRBJ2-1	TRBV12-3/TRBV12-4	CASSLSALGPNEQFF	TGTGCCAGCAGTCTGAGCGCCCTGGGACCAAATGAGCAGTTCTTC
TRBD1	.	TRBJ2-7	TRBV6-6	CASSRTGSDEQYF	TGTGCCAGCAGTAGGACAGGTTCGGACGAGCAGTACTTC
.	.	TRBJ1-5	TRBV27	CASSLDGRQPQHF	TGTGCCAGCAGTTTAGACGGCAGGCAGCCCCAGCATTTT
.	.	TRBJ1-2	TRBV7-6	CASSLSGQGGFGYTF	TGTGCCAGCAGCTTATCGGGCCAGGGAGGATTTGGCTACACCTTC
.	many	TRBJ1-2	TRBV27	CASSPGRSGYTF	TGTGCCAGCAGTCCGGGACGTTCGGGCTACACCTTC